These T cell receptor beta chains were read from a single sample in a study of T cells after yellow fever vaccination. Using its own MiXCR run on the 5' RACE reads, TCRdb lists one record per CDR3 protein. Among roughly 240,000 distinct CDR3 sequences listed, 5.5% to 8.5% were seen once. The sample in question was CD4+ T cells sorted from PBMCs, obtained on the day of the yellow fever booster vaccination. The origin of the receptors is a man between 25 and 39 years old who received the YFV17D yellow fever vaccine. CDR3s include the opening cysteine and the closing phenylalanine or tryptophan. The order of the fields is J gene, D gene, V gene, clone size, CDR3 protein, CDR3 DNA. D genes are given only for firm matches. Not every row has a clone size; where given, it reads once, few, many or a size class.

j_call: TRBJ2-7
d_call: TRBD2
v_call: TRBV20-1
clone_size: many
cdr3_aa: CSARWGLVAHEQYF
cdr3_nt: TGCAGTGCTAGATGGGGACTAGTTGCCCACGAGCAGTACTTC

j_call: TRBJ2-7
d_call: .
v_call: TRBV7-8
clone_size: many
cdr3_aa: CASSLRSGRGEQYF
cdr3_nt: TGTGCCAGCAGCCTTCGGTCGGGGAGAGGAGAGCAGTACTTC

j_call: TRBJ2-1
d_call: TRBD2
v_call: TRBV20-1
clone_size: few
cdr3_aa: CSAIPPGLINNEQFF
cdr3_nt: TGCAGTGCTATCCCACCGGGACTAATTAACAATGAGCAGTTCTTC

j_call: TRBJ2-1
d_call: .
v_call: TRBV6-5
clone_size: .
cdr3_aa: CASSYSGTQYNEQFF
cdr3_nt: TGTGCCAGCAGTTACTCCGGGACGCAATACAATGAGCAGTTCTTC

j_call: TRBJ1-1
d_call: TRBD1
v_call: TRBV7-2
clone_size: many
cdr3_aa: CASSRKPTGVGGVRAFF
cdr3_nt: TGTGCCAGCAGCCGAAAACCGACAGGGGTAGGGGGTGTGCGGGCTTTCTTT

j_call: TRBJ2-3
d_call: .
v_call: TRBV29-1
clone_size: few
cdr3_aa: CSVGGASGRGPTDTQYF
cdr3_nt: TGCAGCGTTGGGGGGGCTAGCGGAAGGGGACCGACAGATACGCAGTATTTT

j_call: TRBJ2-7
d_call: .
v_call: TRBV11-2
clone_size: many
cdr3_aa: CASSQSAGTYEQYF
cdr3_nt: TGTGCCAGCAGTCAAAGCGCAGGGACCTACGAGCAGTACTTC

j_call: TRBJ1-2
d_call: .
v_call: TRBV20-1
clone_size: many
cdr3_aa: CSARVDTPYDYGGYTF
cdr3_nt: TGCAGTGCTAGAGTGGACACCCCCTATGACTATGGTGGCTACACCTTC

j_call: TRBJ2-1
d_call: TRBD2
v_call: TRBV27
clone_size: many
cdr3_aa: CASSFFAGLAIAEQFF
cdr3_nt: TGTGCCAGCAGTTTTTTCGCCGGACTAGCGATTGCTGAGCAGTTCTTC

j_call: TRBJ1-2
d_call: .
v_call: TRBV20-1
clone_size: many
cdr3_aa: CSARRAGLLGGYTF
cdr3_nt: TGCAGTGCTAGGCGAGCGGGCCTTTTGGGTGGCTACACCTTC

j_call: TRBJ1-1
d_call: TRBD1
v_call: TRBV7-9
clone_size: few
cdr3_aa: CASSSLARDRGEIF
cdr3_nt: TGTGCCAGCAGCTCCCTGGCCCGGGACAGGGGTGAAATCTTT

j_call: TRBJ2-5
d_call: .
v_call: TRBV28
clone_size: many
cdr3_aa: CASSLGRGFETQYF
cdr3_nt: TGTGCCAGCAGTTTAGGGAGAGGGTTTGAGACCCAGTACTTC

j_call: TRBJ2-1
d_call: TRBD2
v_call: TRBV20-1
clone_size: .
cdr3_aa: CSAPGLAVTYNEQFF
cdr3_nt: TGCAGTGCGCCGGGACTAGCGGTAACTTACAATGAGCAGTTCTTC

j_call: TRBJ2-1
d_call: TRBD2
v_call: TRBV20-1
clone_size: few
cdr3_aa: CSARPWTSGNYNEQFF
cdr3_nt: TGCAGTGCTAGACCATGGACTAGCGGGAACTACAATGAGCAGTTCTTC

j_call: TRBJ1-3
d_call: .
v_call: TRBV30
clone_size: .
cdr3_aa: CAWSVSASSGNTIYF
cdr3_nt: TGTGCCTGGAGTGTAAGTGCGTCCTCTGGAAACACCATATATTTT

j_call: TRBJ1-1
d_call: .
v_call: TRBV14
clone_size: .
cdr3_aa: CASTQQGYGEAFF
cdr3_nt: TGTGCCAGCACCCAACAGGGCTACGGTGAAGCTTTCTTT

j_call: TRBJ2-7
d_call: .
v_call: TRBV20-1
clone_size: many
cdr3_aa: CSAAGSVGVYEQYF
cdr3_nt: TGCAGTGCAGCTGGCTCGGTGGGGGTTTACGAGCAGTACTTC

j_call: TRBJ1-1
d_call: .
v_call: TRBV2
clone_size: .
cdr3_aa: CASSGGGKEAFF
cdr3_nt: TGTGCCAGCAGTGGGGGAGGGAAAGAAGCTTTCTTT

j_call: TRBJ2-5
d_call: .
v_call: TRBV12-3/TRBV12-4
clone_size: .
cdr3_aa: CAISFKVHLDGGQETQYF
cdr3_nt: TGTGCCATCAGTTTTAAGGTCCACTTGGATGGGGGGCAAGAGACCCAGTACTTC

j_call: TRBJ2-1
d_call: .
v_call: TRBV12-3/TRBV12-4
clone_size: many
cdr3_aa: CASSRTLSLSSYNEQFF
cdr3_nt: TGTGCCAGCAGCCGAACCCTTTCTTTAAGCTCCTACAATGAGCAGTTCTTC

j_call: TRBJ1-2
d_call: .
v_call: TRBV5-1
clone_size: few
cdr3_aa: CASSTSGTGIDGYTF
cdr3_nt: TGCGCCAGCAGCACTTCCGGGACGGGAATTGATGGCTACACCTTC

j_call: TRBJ2-1
d_call: TRBD2
v_call: TRBV3-1
clone_size: .
cdr3_aa: CASSQDPAGVYNEQFF
cdr3_nt: TGTGCCAGCAGCCAAGACCCAGCGGGGGTCTACAATGAGCAGTTCTTC

j_call: TRBJ2-3
d_call: .
v_call: TRBV7-2
clone_size: many
cdr3_aa: CASSGSRTSTDTQYF
cdr3_nt: TGTGCCAGCAGCGGATCTAGGACGAGCACAGATACGCAGTATTTT

j_call: TRBJ2-2
d_call: TRBD1
v_call: TRBV19
clone_size: .
cdr3_aa: CASNEGARSWELFF
cdr3_nt: TGTGCCAGTAATGAGGGGGCTCGGTCCTGGGAGCTGTTTTTT

j_call: TRBJ2-5
d_call: .
v_call: TRBV9
clone_size: .
cdr3_aa: CASSVDVGRETQYF
cdr3_nt: TGTGCCAGCAGCGTAGACGTGGGGAGAGAGACCCAGTACTTC

j_call: TRBJ1-1
d_call: TRBD1
v_call: TRBV5-1
clone_size: many
cdr3_aa: CASSLTSGTGNSEAFF
cdr3_nt: TGCGCCAGCAGCCTGACCTCCGGGACAGGGAATAGTGAAGCTTTCTTT

j_call: TRBJ2-1
d_call: TRBD2
v_call: TRBV7-6
clone_size: .
cdr3_aa: CASSKSIGGSGYNEQFF
cdr3_nt: TGTGCCAGCAGCAAGTCGATCGGCGGGAGTGGCTACAATGAGCAGTTCTTC

j_call: TRBJ2-3
d_call: TRBD2
v_call: TRBV5-4
clone_size: .
cdr3_aa: CASSTRDYTDTQYF
cdr3_nt: TGTGCCAGCAGCACCCGGGACTACACAGATACGCAGTATTTT

j_call: TRBJ2-7
d_call: .
v_call: TRBV9
clone_size: few
cdr3_aa: CASSVAVEGHEQYF
cdr3_nt: TGTGCCAGCAGCGTTGCTGTTGAGGGCCACGAGCAGTACTTC

j_call: TRBJ1-1
d_call: .
v_call: TRBV19
clone_size: .
cdr3_aa: CASSFPVANTEAFF
cdr3_nt: TGTGCCAGTAGTTTCCCCGTCGCGAACACTGAAGCTTTCTTT

j_call: TRBJ2-1
d_call: .
v_call: TRBV20-1
clone_size: many
cdr3_aa: CSARTGGGLYNEQFF
cdr3_nt: TGCAGTGCCCGAACCGGGGGCGGGCTGTACAATGAGCAGTTCTTC

j_call: TRBJ2-3
d_call: .
v_call: TRBV5-4
clone_size: .
cdr3_aa: CASSPARGDTQYF
cdr3_nt: TGTGCCAGCAGCCCCGCGAGGGGAGATACGCAGTATTTT

j_call: TRBJ2-3
d_call: TRBD2
v_call: TRBV20-1
clone_size: many
cdr3_aa: CSARGGLAGASNTQYF
cdr3_nt: TGCAGTGCTAGAGGGGGACTAGCGGGAGCGTCAAATACGCAGTATTTT

j_call: TRBJ2-7
d_call: .
v_call: TRBV12-3/TRBV12-4
clone_size: many
cdr3_aa: CASSLRGAYEQYF
cdr3_nt: TGTGCCAGCAGTTTACGGGGGGCTTACGAGCAGTACTTC